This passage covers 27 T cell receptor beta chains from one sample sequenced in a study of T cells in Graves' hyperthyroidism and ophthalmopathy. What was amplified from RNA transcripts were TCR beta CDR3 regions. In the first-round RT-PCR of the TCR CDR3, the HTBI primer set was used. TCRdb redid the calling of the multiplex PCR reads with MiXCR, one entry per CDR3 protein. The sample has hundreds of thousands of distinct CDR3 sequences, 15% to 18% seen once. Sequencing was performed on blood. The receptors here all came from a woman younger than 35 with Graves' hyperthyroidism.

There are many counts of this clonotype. The CDR3 nucleotides read TGCGCCAGCAGAATCTCGAGGGAGTACAATGAGCAGTTCTTC. It is translated as CASRISREYNEQFF. The chain combines TRBV5-1 with TRBJ2-1; perhaps TRBD2 as D (5 bases). Germline values: CDR1 SGHRS, CDR2 YFSETQ. Trimming stripped 5 bases from V and 4 bases from J, with 13 bases between. This CDR3 has 14 residues.

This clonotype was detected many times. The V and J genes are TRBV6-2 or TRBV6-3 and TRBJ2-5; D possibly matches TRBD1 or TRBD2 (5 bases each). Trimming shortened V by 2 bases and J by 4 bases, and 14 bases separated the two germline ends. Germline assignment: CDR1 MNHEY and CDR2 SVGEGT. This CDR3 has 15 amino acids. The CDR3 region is CASSYDAGGSETQYF. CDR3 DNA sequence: TGTGCCAGCAGTTACGATGCTGGGGGTTCAGAGACCCAGTACTTC.

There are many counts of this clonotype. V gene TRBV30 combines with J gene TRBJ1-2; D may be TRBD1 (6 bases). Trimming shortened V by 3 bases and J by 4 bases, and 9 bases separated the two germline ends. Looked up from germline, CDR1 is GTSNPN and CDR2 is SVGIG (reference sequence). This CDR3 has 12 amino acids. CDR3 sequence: CAWRKDSYGYTF. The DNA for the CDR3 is TGTGCCTGGAGAAAGGACAGCTATGGCTACACCTTC.

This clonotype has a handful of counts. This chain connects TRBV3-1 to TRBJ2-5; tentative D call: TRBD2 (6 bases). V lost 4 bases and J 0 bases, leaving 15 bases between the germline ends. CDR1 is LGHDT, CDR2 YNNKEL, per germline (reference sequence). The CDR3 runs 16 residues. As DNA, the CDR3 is TGTGCCAGCAGCCTTAGCGGTGTATTGTACCAAGAGACCCAGTACTTC. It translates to CASSLSGVLYQETQYF.

CDR3 residues: CASSDGAGGAVEQFF. The CDR3 DNA follows: TGTGCCAGCAGCGACGGGGCGGGAGGGGCGGTTGAGCAGTTCTTC. The genes are TRBV9 and TRBJ2-1; 9 positions agree with TRBD2. The germline V gene encodes CDR1 SGDLS and CDR2 YYNGEE. Trimming cost V 3 bases and J 9 bases; bases outside gene matches: 10. CDR3 length: 15 residues. Combining the CDR3 with reference TRBV9 and TRBJ2-1 gives the whole variable domain DSGVTQTPKHLITATGQRVTLRCSPRSGDLSVYWYQQSLDQGLQFLIQYYNGEERAKGNILERFSAQQFPDLHSELNLSSLELGDSALYFCASSDGAGGAVEQFFGPGTRLTVL.

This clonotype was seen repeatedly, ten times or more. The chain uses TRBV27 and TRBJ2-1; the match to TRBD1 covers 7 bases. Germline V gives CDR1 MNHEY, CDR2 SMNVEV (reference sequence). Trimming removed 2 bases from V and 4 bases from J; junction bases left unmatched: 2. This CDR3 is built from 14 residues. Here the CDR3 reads CASSLVQGYNEQFF. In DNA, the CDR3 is TGTGCCAGCAGTTTAGTACAGGGGTACAATGAGCAGTTCTTC.

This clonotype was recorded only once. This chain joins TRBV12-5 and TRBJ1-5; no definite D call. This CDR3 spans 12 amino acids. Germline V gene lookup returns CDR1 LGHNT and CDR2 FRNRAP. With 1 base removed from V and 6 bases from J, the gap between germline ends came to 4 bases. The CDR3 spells CASGLAIQPQHF. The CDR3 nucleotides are TGTGCTAGTGGTTTGGCGATTCAGCCCCAGCATTTT.

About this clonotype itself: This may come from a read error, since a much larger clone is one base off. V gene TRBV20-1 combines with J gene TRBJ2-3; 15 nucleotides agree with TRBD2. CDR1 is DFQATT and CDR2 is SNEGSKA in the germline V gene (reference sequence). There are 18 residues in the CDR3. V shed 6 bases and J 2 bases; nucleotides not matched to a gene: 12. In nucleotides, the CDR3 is TGCAGTGCCAGCTGTCTGGGACTAGCGGGGGGCTTCACAGATACGCAGTATTTT. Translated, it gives CSASCLGLAGGFTDTQYF.

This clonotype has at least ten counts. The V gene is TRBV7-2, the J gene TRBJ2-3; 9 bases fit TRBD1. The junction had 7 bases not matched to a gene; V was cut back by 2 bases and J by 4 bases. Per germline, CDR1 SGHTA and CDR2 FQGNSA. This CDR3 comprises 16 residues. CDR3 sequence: CASSLNGGQGADTQYF. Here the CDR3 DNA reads TGTGCCAGCAGCTTAAATGGGGGACAGGGTGCAGATACGCAGTATTTT.

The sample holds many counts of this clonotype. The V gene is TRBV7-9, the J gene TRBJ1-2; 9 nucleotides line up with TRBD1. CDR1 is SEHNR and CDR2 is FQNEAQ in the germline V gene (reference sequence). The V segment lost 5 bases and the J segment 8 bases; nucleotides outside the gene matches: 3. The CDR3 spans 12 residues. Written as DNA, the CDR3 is TGTGCCAGCAGCGGGACAGGGCAGGGCTACACCTTC. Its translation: CASSGTGQGYTF.

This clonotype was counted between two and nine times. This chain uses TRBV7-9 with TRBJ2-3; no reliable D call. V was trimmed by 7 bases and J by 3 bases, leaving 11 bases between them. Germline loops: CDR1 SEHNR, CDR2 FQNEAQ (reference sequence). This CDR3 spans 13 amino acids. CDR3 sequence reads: CASTPSSTDTQYF. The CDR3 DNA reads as TGTGCCAGCACCCCCTCGTCGACAGATACGCAGTATTTT.

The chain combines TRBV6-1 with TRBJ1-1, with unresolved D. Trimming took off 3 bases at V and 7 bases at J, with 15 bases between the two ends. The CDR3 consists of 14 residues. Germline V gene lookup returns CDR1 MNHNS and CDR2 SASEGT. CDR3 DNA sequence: TGTGCCAGCAGTGACCCCCTATTTCTTGGTGAAGCTTTCTTT. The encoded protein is CASSDPLFLGEAFF.

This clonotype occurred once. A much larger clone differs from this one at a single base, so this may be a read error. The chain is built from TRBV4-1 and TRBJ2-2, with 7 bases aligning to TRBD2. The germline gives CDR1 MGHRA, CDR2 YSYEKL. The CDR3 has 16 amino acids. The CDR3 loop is CASSQWFSGYTGELLF. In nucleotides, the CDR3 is TGCGCCAGCAGCCAATGGTTTAGCGGGTACACCGGGGAGCTGCTTTTT.

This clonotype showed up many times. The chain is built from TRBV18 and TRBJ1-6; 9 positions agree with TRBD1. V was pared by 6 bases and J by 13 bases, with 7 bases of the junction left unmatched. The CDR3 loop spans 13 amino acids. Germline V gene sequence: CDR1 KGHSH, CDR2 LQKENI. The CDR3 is CASSPGTGNPLHF. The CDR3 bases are TGTGCCAGCTCCCCAGGGACAGGGAATCCCCTCCACTTT.

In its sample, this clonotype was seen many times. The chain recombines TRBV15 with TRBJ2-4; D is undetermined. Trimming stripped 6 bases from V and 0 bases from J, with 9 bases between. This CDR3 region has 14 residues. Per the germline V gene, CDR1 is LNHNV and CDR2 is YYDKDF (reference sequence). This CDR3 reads CATRDRVAKNIQYF. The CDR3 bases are TGTGCCACCAGAGACCGAGTAGCCAAAAACATTCAGTACTTC.

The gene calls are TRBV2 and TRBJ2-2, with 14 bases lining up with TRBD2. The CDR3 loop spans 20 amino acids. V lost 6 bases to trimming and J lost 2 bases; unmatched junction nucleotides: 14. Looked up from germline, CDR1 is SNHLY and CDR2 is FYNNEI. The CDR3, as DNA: TGTGCCAGCAGCCACAACCGACTAGCGGGAGGGCGAGGAAACACCGGGGAGCTGTTTTTT. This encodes CASSHNRLAGGRGNTGELFF. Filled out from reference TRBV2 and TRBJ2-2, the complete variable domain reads EPEVTQTPSHQVTQMGQEVILRCVPISNHLYFYWYRQILGQKVEFLVSFYNNEISEKSEIFDDQFSVERPDGSNFTLKIRSTKLEDSAMYFCASSHNRLAGGRGNTGELFFGEGSRLTVL.

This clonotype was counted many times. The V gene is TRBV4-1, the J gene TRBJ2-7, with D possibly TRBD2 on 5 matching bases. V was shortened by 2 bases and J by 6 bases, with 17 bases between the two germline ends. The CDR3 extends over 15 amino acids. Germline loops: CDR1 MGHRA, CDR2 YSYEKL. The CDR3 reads CASSQRVWRAVEQYF. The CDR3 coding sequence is TGCGCCAGCAGCCAAAGGGTATGGCGGGCGGTCGAGCAGTACTTC.

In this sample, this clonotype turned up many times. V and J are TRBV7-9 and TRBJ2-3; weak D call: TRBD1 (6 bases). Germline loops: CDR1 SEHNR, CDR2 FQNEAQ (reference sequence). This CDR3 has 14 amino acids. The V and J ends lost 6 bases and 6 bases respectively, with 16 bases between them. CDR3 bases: TGTGCCAGCAGATACAGGGTGACGGTGGATACGCAGTATTTT. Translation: CASRYRVTVDTQYF.

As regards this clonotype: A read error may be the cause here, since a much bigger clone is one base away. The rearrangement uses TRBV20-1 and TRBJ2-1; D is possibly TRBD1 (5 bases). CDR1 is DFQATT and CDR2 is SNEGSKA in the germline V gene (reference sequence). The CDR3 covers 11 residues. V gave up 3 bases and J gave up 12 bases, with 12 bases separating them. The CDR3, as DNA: TGCAGTGCTAGTAGGGGCCTCGGGCAGTTCTTC. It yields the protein CSASRGLGQFF.

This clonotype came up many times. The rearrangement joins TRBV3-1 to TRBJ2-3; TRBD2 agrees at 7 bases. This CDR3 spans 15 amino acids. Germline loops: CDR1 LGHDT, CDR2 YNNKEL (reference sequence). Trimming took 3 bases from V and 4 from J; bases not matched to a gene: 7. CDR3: CASSQATGGADTQYF. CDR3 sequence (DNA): TGTGCCAGCAGCCAGGCGACTGGGGGGGCAGATACGCAGTATTTT.

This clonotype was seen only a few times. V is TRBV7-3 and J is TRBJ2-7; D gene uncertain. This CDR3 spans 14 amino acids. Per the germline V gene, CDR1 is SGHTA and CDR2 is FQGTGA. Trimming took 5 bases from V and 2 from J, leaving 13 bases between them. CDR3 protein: CASSRAVGPYEQYF. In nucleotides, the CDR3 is TGTGCCAGCAGCCGCGCGGTAGGGCCCTACGAGCAGTACTTC.

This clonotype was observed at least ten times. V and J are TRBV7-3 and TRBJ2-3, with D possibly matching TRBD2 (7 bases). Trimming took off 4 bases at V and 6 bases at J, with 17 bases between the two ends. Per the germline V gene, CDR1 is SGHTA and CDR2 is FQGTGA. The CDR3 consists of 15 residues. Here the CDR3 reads CASSSLGGAYDTQYF. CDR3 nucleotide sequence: TGTGCCAGCAGCTCTCTTGGGGGGGCGTACGATACGCAGTATTTT.

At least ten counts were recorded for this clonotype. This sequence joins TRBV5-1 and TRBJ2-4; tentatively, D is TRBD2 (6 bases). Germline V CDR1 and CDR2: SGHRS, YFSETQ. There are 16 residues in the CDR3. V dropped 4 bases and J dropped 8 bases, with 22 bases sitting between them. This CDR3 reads CASSPSGTEGGDIQYF. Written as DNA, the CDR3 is TGCGCCAGCAGCCCTTCCGGTACGGAGGGCGGTGACATTCAGTACTTC.

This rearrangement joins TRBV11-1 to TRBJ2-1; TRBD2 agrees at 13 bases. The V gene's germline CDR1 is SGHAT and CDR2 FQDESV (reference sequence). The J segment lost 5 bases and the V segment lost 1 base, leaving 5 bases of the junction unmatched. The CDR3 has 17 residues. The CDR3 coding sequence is TGTGCCAGCAGCTTAGAACTAGCGGGAGGGTGGGACAATGAGCAGTTCTTC. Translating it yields CASSLELAGGWDNEQFF.

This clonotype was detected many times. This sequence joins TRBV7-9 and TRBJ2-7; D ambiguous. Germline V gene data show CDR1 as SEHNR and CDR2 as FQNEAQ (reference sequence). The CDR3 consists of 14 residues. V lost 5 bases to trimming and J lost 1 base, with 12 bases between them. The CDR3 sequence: CASSRTPESYEQYF. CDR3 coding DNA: TGTGCCAGCAGCCGAACCCCAGAGTCCTACGAGCAGTACTTC.

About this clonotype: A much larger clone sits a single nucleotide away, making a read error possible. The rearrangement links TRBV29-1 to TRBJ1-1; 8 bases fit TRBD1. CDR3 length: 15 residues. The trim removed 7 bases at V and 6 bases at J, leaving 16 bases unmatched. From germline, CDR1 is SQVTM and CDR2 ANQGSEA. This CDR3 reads CSGGKDRADVAEAFF. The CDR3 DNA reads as TGCAGCGGAGGGAAGGACAGGGCGGATGTCGCTGAAGCTTTCTTT.

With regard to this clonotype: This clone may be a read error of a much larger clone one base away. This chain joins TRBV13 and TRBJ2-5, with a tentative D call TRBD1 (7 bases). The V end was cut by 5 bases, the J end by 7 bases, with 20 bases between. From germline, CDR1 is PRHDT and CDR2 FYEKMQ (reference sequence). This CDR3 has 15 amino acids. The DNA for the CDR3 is TGTGCCAGCAGCCGAGGAGGGGGCGCGGTCGGGACCCAGTACTTC. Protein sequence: CASSRGGGAVGTQYF.